The subject of this entry is one T cell receptor beta chain. Its antigen remains unknown. The data are from a study of radiotherapy plus CTLA-4 blockade in lung cancer. Some clones are missing from TCRdb's copy, which holds only in-frame ones; the method was immunoSEQ multiplex PCR. The table records 45,000 to 60,000 clones, 80% to 85% of them present only once. The CDR3 has 14 amino acids. The germline gives CDR1 SEHNR, CDR2 FQNEAQ (reference sequence). V lost 2 bases to trimming and J lost 7 bases; unmatched junction nucleotides: 5. Study conclusions and caveats: After radiotherapy and ipilimumab, tumor-derived clones expanded in peripheral blood.

The chain is built from TRBV7-9 and TRBJ2-1, with 7 bases matching TRBD2. Specimen: peripheral blood, collected from a patient treated with radiotherapy plus ipilimumab. The receptor was derived from a human donor with non-small cell lung cancer who had stable disease on radiotherapy plus ipilimumab. CDR3 DNA: TGTGCCAGCAGCTTAACGGGAGGTAGGAATGAGCAGTTCTTC. Translated, it gives CASSLTGGRNEQFF.